A selection of T cell receptor beta chains follows, all from one sample in a study of T-cell reconstitution after alpha-beta-depleted transplantation in children. MiXCR, applied by TCRdb to the PCR reads, yields one record per CDR3 protein. The table has fewer than 85,000 distinct CDR3 sequences, roughly an eighth seen once. The sequencing used PBMCs, mostly from graft donor cells, collected 180 days after TCRalphabeta/CD19-depleted stem cell transplant. Source of these receptors: a male patient aged 2-9 years who had a stem cell transplant for acute lymphoblastic leukemia, so the T cells may come from the graft donor. The CDR3 runs from the conserved cysteine through the conserved F or W. Clone size, where shown, is once, few, many, or a class for clones that have expanded.

>many|TRBJ2-2|TRBV7-9
CASSFGGLDTGELFF
>many|TRBJ1-1|TRBV20-1
CSAPSLQRMNTEAFF
>-|TRBJ2-7|TRBV4-3
CASSPRDASRQQYF
>-|TRBJ2-2|TRBV28
CASSSPLLGGELFF
>few|TRBJ2-5|TRBV9
CASSSHGGLETQYF
>few|TRBJ2-1|TRBV10-2
CASSVLRLAGGYEQFF
>-|TRBJ2-1|TRBV4-2
CASSQDRGPGNEQFF
>-|TRBJ2-2|TRBV5-5
CASGWGGVNTGELFF
>-|TRBJ1-5|TRBV5-1
CASSASGQSNQPQHF
>-|TRBJ1-1|TRBV7-2
CASSFRASMNTEAFF
>-|TRBJ1-2|TRBV2
CASSEFRANYGYTF
>-|TRBJ2-1|TRBV28
CASRYQGNEQFF
>-|TRBJ1-2|TRBV7-9
CASSFVQGGGAAYGYTF
>few|TRBJ2-3|TRBV29-1
CSVEDRDRRSPDTQYF
>-|TRBJ1-1|TRBV12-3/TRBV12-4
CASRTPGEAFF
>few|TRBJ2-5|TRBV4-2
CASSQGSHPVGQGSQETQYF
>-|TRBJ1-2|TRBV9
CASSVKQGPNHYGYTF
>-|TRBJ2-1|TRBV9
CASSPRGREGNEQFF
>-|TRBJ2-7|TRBV20-1
CSGYPPRDRGYEQYF
>-|TRBJ2-7|TRBV11-1
CASGGSDRPRIHTYEQYF
>-|TRBJ2-1|TRBV5-1
CASSQDSEQFF
>-|TRBJ1-5|TRBV5-1
CASSPRVGGEGPQHF
>few|TRBJ2-5|TRBV7-2
CASSSSGRVPMPQYF
>-|TRBJ2-7|TRBV20-1
CSLLAGFTYEQYF
>few|TRBJ2-2|TRBV4-3
CASSQELPLWTVPNTGELFF
>few|TRBJ1-3|TRBV6-5
CASSYSKGGTIYF
>-|TRBJ1-2|TRBV7-9
CASGGNHGYTF
>-|TRBJ1-6|TRBV27
CASSLRPLNSPLHF
>few|TRBJ2-5|TRBV10-3
CAISVNTKIETQYF
>-|TRBJ2-4|TRBV6-1
CASSGDGGQGNIQYF
>-|TRBJ1-2|TRBV15
CATSRPLRNYGYTF
>many|TRBJ2-3|TRBV7-2
CASSLVVIDMGTQYF
>-|TRBJ2-3|TRBV24-1
CATSDLGQGGDTQYF
>-|TRBJ2-1|TRBV7-2
CASSLAGANEQFF
>few|TRBJ2-4|TRBV11-2
CASSSGEGRVSPREAQYF
>-|TRBJ1-2|TRBV29-1
CSVAGNYGYTF
>-|TRBJ2-7|TRBV12-3/TRBV12-4
CASSLAIRGPGSYEQYF
>many|TRBJ2-5|TRBV10-3
CAINPTGGGETQYF
>few|TRBJ2-5|TRBV12-3/TRBV12-4
CASSLWGQLLQETQYF
>-|TRBJ2-7|TRBV11-2
CASSRSSMGGGVSYEQYF
>-|TRBJ2-1|TRBV7-9
CASSLGRDEQFF